The T cell receptor beta chain described here comes from a study of CD4 T cells in relation to SARS-CoV-2 and coronaviruses. As to this clone: Its antigen is unknown.

This CDR3 is built from 14 residues. V was trimmed by 5 bases and J by 1 base, leaving 11 bases between them. Germline V gene sequence: CDR1 SGHDN, CDR2 FVKESK. General study findings and limits: This crossreactivity analysis covered spike protein alone, no other viral proteins.

Profiled with immunoSEQ multiplex PCR; TCRdb holds only in-frame clones, not every one. The data contain some 43,000 clones, almost 85% of them singletons. V usage is TRBV14 and J usage is TRBJ2-5; D gene unclear. Sequencing input: naive CD4+ T cells from PBMCs, cultured in vitro. Noted subset: naive CD4+ T cells isolated by negative enrichment. This clonotype was sampled from an adult with COVID-19. Here the CDR3 reads CASSSRRAQETQYF. The CDR3 nucleotides read TGTGCCAGCAGCTCGAGACGGGCCCAAGAGACCCAGTACTTC.